This T cell receptor (beta chain) was captured by sequencing in a study of blood T cell repertoires in COVID-19. Study information: There were acute and convalescent COVID-19 samples, and they came from the United States, Italy and Spain. The cDNA or gDNA used as material had been derived from T cells, B-cell-depleted T cells, or PBMCs.

Authors' analysis steps: The authors estimated nucleated cell counts from reference gene primer amplification. Sequenced by immunoSEQ multiplex PCR; TCRdb stores in-frame clones only, minus some. V and J calls plus clone size are reproduced from that table; the DNA served to infer D and trimming. Among around 130,000 clones listed, around 84% were seen once. Seattle patients were enrolled while actively infected and followed longitudinally. The junction had 9 bases not matched to a gene; V was cut back by 4 bases and J by 2 bases. This CDR3 is 17 amino acids long. Germline V gives CDR1 LGHDT, CDR2 YNNKEL (reference sequence).

The clonotype originates from a young man with COVID-19, enrolled during active disease. This chain links TRBV3-1 (or the pseudogene TRBV3-2) with TRBJ2-3; 10 nucleotides line up with TRBD2. Sequencing input: peripheral blood. The CDR3 here is CASSLPTGTSDTDTQYF. The CDR3 bases are TGTGCCAGCAGCCTCCCCACCGGGACTAGCGACACAGATACGCAGTATTTT.